A single sample is the source of the 8 T cell receptor beta chains below, sequenced in a study of T cells in women clearing cervical HPV infection. Profiled with immunoSEQ multiplex PCR; TCRdb holds only in-frame clones, not every one. Listed are over 45,000 clones; 1.5% to 2% falls within the top ten. The sequenced sample was blood buffy coat. These receptors were taken from a woman aged 18 to 75 with a cervical HPV16 infection that either progressed to CIN3+ or cleared (not recorded which).

To note about this clone: The CDR3 goes on 3 residues after the read ends, and that part is filled in from the germline J gene. The rearrangement uses TRBV30 and TRBJ1-2, with D tentatively TRBD1 (5 bases). The CDR3 runs to 13 residues. Germline CDR1 reads GTSNPN; CDR2 reads SVGIG (reference sequence). Partial CDR3 DNA: TGTGCCTCACTGGACCGGCCAGGGAGAGGC. Translated: CASLDRPGRG. The CDR3, in full, reads CASLDRPGRGYTF.

Turning to this clone: The read ends 3 residues early relative to the CDR3; the germline J gene fills the gap. V gene TRBV20-1 combines with J gene TRBJ1-1, with D tentatively TRBD1 (5 bases). The CDR3 contains 15 residues. V lost 0 bases to trimming and J lost 5 bases, with 16 bases between them. Germline V gene sequence: CDR1 DFQATT, CDR2 SNEGSKA (reference sequence). CDR3 in amino acids: CSAREGLRELTEAFF. Partial CDR3 DNA: TGCAGTGCTAGAGAGGGACTCCGGGAGCTTACTGAA.

Remarks on this clone: The read ends 3 residues shy of where the CDR3 ends; the end is completed using the germline J gene. This chain uses TRBV5-1 with TRBJ2-4; tentative D call: TRBD2 (6 bases). The length of the CDR3 is 17 residues. The germline gives CDR1 SGHRS, CDR2 YFSETQ. V lost 4 bases to trimming and J lost 0 bases, with 17 bases between them. The sequenced part of the CDR3 DNA is TGCGCCAGCAGCGCCGGCAGCCCGGGGGTAGCCAAAAACATT. Its protein product is CASSAGSPGVAKNI. The whole CDR3 sequence reads CASSAGSPGVAKNIQYF.

Comment on this clone: The read halts 3 residues ahead of the CDR3 end, with the missing end drawn from the germline J gene. The rearrangement uses TRBV18 and TRBJ2-7; D might be TRBD2 (5 bases). The ends were cut back, 3 bases at V and 6 bases at J, with 15 bases in the middle. Germline CDR1 reads KGHSH; CDR2 reads LQKENI. This CDR3 has 14 amino acids. The CDR3 bases that were read are TGTGCCAGCTCACCCGGGGTACGGGGAAGCGAG. Translating it yields CASSPGVRGSE. The full-length CDR3 reads as CASSPGVRGSEQYF.

Details on this clone: The missing CDR3 end, 3 residues past where the read stops, is filled in from the germline J gene. The gene calls are TRBV5-1 and TRBJ2-1; TRBD2 matches at 9 bases. The CDR3 sequence is 13 residues long. Germline trimming cut 4 bases from V and 7 bases from J; bases unmatched to any gene: 3. Germline loops: CDR1 SGHRS, CDR2 YFSETQ. The chain's CDR3 is CASSSGLANEQFF. The covered CDR3 bases are TGCGCCAGCAGCAGCGGACTAGCGAATGAG.

CDR3 DNA, as far as it was read: TGTGCCAGCAGCTTAATGGTTAGCGAG. It encodes CASSLMVSE. Given in full, the CDR3 is CASSLMVSEQYF. The rearrangement uses TRBV7-2 and TRBJ2-7; D is undetermined. The CDR3 is cut off 3 residues early in the read; its end comes from the germline J gene. The CDR3 has 12 residues. Per the germline V gene, CDR1 is SGHTA and CDR2 is FQGNSA. Trimming stripped 2 bases from V and 6 bases from J, with 8 bases between.

In regard to this clone: The read falls 3 residues short of the CDR3 end, and the missing part is taken from the germline J gene. The V call is TRBV7-2, the J call TRBJ2-5; the D gene is possibly TRBD2 (6 bases). Deletions cut 3 bases from V and 4 bases from J, with 12 bases between. The CDR3 runs 14 residues. The germline gives CDR1 SGHTA, CDR2 FQGNSA. The CDR3 loop reads CASSFTRGVETQYF. CDR3 DNA, as far as it was read: TGTGCCAGCAGCTTTACTCGCGGGGTAGAGACC.

Note on this clone: Coverage ceases 3 residues before the CDR3 finishes, and the germline J gene fills in the end. The chain joins TRBV13 to TRBJ2-7; D may be TRBD1 (5 bases). Trimming took 4 bases from V and 6 from J, leaving 19 bases between them. The CDR3 covers 15 residues. Germline CDR1 and CDR2: PRHDT and FYEKMQ (reference sequence). The sequenced CDR3 bases are TGTGCCAGCAGCTCCCAGACAGTGTCCCTTACCGAG. Translating it yields CASSSQTVSLTE. The whole CDR3 region reads CASSSQTVSLTEQYF.